Listed here are 15 T cell receptor beta chains from one sample, sequenced in a study of T cell repertoires in cytomegalovirus infection. Antigens for these TCRs are unknown. TCRdb called the reads again in MiXCR, with one record for every CDR3 protein. Here the sample spans around 300,000 distinct CDR3 sequences, around 25% being singletons. The sequenced sample was cultured PBMCs, obtained from culture after CMV antigen stimulation. These receptors were collected from a human donor in good health (CMV status not recorded). Some clones in this sample may be carry-over from other donors' samples.

This clonotype has more than one count but fewer than ten. This sequence joins TRBV27 and TRBJ2-1; 11 positions match TRBD1. This CDR3 is 17 amino acids long. The germline gives CDR1 MNHEY, CDR2 SMNVEV (reference sequence). The V and J ends lost 1 base and 5 bases, in that order; junction bases with no gene match: 7. The DNA for the CDR3 is TGTGCCAGCAGTTTATTAAGTGGGACAGGGGGGCACAATGAGCAGTTCTTC. This encodes CASSLLSGTGGHNEQFF.

In this sample, this clonotype turned up many times. This chain joins TRBV14 and TRBJ2-5; 11 bases match TRBD2. Germline CDR1 is SGHDN and CDR2 is FVKESK. The CDR3 length is 15 residues. J lost 2 bases, V lost 5 bases, and 4 bases had no gene match. For the CDR3, the DNA is TGTGCCAGCAGCTACGGGACTAGCGGTCAAGAGACCCAGTACTTC. It codes for CASSYGTSGQETQYF.

This clonotype was detected ten times or more. The rearrangement links TRBV7-2 to TRBJ2-3, with TRBD2 identical over 15 bases. With 1 base clipped from V and 3 bases from J, the junction kept 2 bases outside the gene matches. This CDR3 is built from 17 residues. CDR1 is SGHTA and CDR2 is FQGNSA in the germline V gene. The CDR3 region is CASSLEGLAGGTDTQYF. The CDR3 region has the DNA TGTGCCAGCAGCTTAGAGGGACTAGCGGGAGGAACAGATACGCAGTATTTT.

A few counts support this clonotype. This chain links TRBV28 with TRBJ2-1; D not certain. The CDR3 length is 13 residues. Deletions cut 3 bases from V and 2 bases from J, with 5 bases between. Per germline, CDR1 MDHEN and CDR2 SYDVKM. The CDR3 bases are TGTGCCAGCAGTTTCCTTACCTACAATGAGCAGTTCTTC. Encoded protein: CASSFLTYNEQFF.

The rearrangement joins TRBV5-1 to TRBJ2-3; 7 nucleotides match TRBD1. The CDR3 spans 16 residues. V gave up 4 bases and J gave up 6 bases; unmatched junction bases: 14. Germline CDR1 SGHRS, CDR2 YFSETQ. CDR3 protein: CASSPIQGQGVDTQYF. The CDR3 coding sequence is TGCGCCAGCAGCCCTATCCAAGGGCAGGGGGTCGATACGCAGTATTTT.

This clonotype was seen only a few times. The rearrangement joins TRBV6-2 or TRBV6-3 to TRBJ2-5; TRBD2 agrees at 8 bases. The CDR3 spans 16 residues. Germline V CDR1 and CDR2: MNHEY, SVGEGT. J gave up 3 bases and V 0 bases, and 6 bases lay outside the gene matches. CDR3 protein: CASSYSTTSEKETQYF. The CDR3 DNA reads as TGTGCCAGCAGTTACTCGACGACTAGCGAAAAAGAGACCCAGTACTTC.

This clonotype turned up a few times. This chain joins TRBV12-3 or TRBV12-4 and TRBJ1-2, with 7 bases matching TRBD1. The CDR3 contains 15 residues. J was trimmed by 5 bases and V by 5 bases; bases with no gene match: 11. The CDR3 loop reads CASSTGAGGYYGYTF. Here the CDR3 DNA reads TGTGCCAGCAGTACAGGGGCCGGGGGGTATTATGGCTACACCTTC.

This chain connects TRBV3-1 to TRBJ2-4; no clear D gene. V dropped 1 base and J dropped 8 bases, with 6 bases sitting between them. Per the germline V gene, CDR1 is LGHDT and CDR2 is YNNKEL (reference sequence). The CDR3 extends over 12 amino acids. The DNA for the CDR3 is TGTGCCAGCAGCCAAGTTACGGACATTCAGTACTTC. Translation gives CASSQVTDIQYF.

The genes are TRBV7-9 and TRBJ1-1, with unresolved D. Germline V gene lookup returns CDR1 SEHNR and CDR2 FQNEAQ (reference sequence). CDR3 size: 13 residues. Trimming left V 2 bases short and J 4 bases short, with 8 bases between. The DNA for the CDR3 is TGTGCCAGCAGCTTATCACAGATCACTGAAGCTTTCTTT. Protein sequence: CASSLSQITEAFF.

V is TRBV3-1 and J is TRBJ2-3; perhaps TRBD2 as D (5 bases). Trimming stripped 1 base from V and 3 bases from J, with 8 bases between. The CDR3 totals 14 residues. CDR1 and CDR2 from the germline V gene are LGHDT and YNNKEL (reference sequence). The CDR3 DNA reads TGTGCCAGCAGCCAAGTTAGCGTTACAGATACGCAGTATTTT. This translates into CASSQVSVTDTQYF.

A few counts support this clonotype. The V gene is TRBV24-1, the J gene TRBJ1-2; D not certain. Germline loops: CDR1 KGHDR, CDR2 SFDVKD. V lost 2 bases and J 4 bases, leaving 7 bases between the germline ends. CDR3 length: 13 amino acids. The CDR3 sequence: CATSDSDRYGYTF. The CDR3 DNA sequence: TGTGCCACCAGTGATTCGGACCGCTATGGCTACACCTTC.

The chain recombines TRBV5-4 with TRBJ2-5; either TRBD1 or TRBD2 may supply D (5 bases each). The CDR3 extends over 16 amino acids. Per germline, CDR1 SGHNT and CDR2 YYREEE (reference sequence). The germline V and J ends were trimmed by 4 bases and 2 bases, with 18 bases remaining between them. CDR3 in amino acids: CASSLPRGGKQETQYF. The CDR3 bases are TGTGCCAGCAGCCTCCCCCGGGGCGGTAAGCAAGAGACCCAGTACTTC.

A few counts support this clonotype. The chain couples TRBV9 to TRBJ2-5; TRBD2 matches 8 bases. Germline assignment: CDR1 SGDLS and CDR2 YYNGEE. J lost 4 bases, V lost 0 bases, and 8 bases had no gene match. CDR3 length: 16 amino acids. CDR3 sequence: CASSVGAGGAGETQYF. The CDR3, as DNA: TGTGCCAGCAGCGTAGGGGCGGGGGGCGCGGGAGAGACCCAGTACTTC.

The chain links TRBV4-1 to TRBJ1-1, with TRBD1 identical over 8 bases. This CDR3 is 12 amino acids long. Germline CDR1 is MGHRA and CDR2 is YSYEKL. J was trimmed by 7 bases and V by 4 bases; bases with no gene match: 2. CDR3 DNA sequence: TGCGCCAGCAGCCGAGACAGGGGTGAAGCTTTCTTT. Translated, it gives CASSRDRGEAFF.

The V call is TRBV20-1, the J call TRBJ2-1; D may be TRBD2 (6 bases). V lost 5 bases and J lost 4, with 12 bases in between. Germline CDR1 DFQATT, CDR2 SNEGSKA (reference sequence). The CDR3 is 13 amino acids. CDR3 nucleotides: TGCAGTGCTCGTAATAGCGGATACAATGAGCAGTTCTTC. This translates into CSARNSGYNEQFF.